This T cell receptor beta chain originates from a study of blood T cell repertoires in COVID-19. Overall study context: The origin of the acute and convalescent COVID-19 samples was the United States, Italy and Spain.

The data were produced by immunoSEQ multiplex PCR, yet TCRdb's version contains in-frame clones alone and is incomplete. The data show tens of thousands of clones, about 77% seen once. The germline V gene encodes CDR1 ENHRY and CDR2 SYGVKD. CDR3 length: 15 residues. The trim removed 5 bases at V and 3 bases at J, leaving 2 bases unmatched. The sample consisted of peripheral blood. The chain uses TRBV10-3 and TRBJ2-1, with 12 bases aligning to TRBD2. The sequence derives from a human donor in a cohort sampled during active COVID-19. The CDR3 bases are TGTGCCATCAGTCAGACTAGCGGGAGCTACAATGAGCAGTTCTTC. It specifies CAISQTSGSYNEQFF.